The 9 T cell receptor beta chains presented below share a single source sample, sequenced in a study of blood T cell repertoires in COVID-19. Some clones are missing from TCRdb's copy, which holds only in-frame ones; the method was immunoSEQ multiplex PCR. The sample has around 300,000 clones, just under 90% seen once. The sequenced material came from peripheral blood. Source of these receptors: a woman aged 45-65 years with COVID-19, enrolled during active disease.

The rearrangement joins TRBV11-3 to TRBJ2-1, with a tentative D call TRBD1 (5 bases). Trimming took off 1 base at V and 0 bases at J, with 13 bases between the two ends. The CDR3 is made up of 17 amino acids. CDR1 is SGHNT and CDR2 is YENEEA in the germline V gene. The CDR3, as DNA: TGTGCCAGCAGCTTAGTTCAGGGTAAGGCCTCCTACAATGAGCAGTTCTTC. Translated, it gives CASSLVQGKASYNEQFF.

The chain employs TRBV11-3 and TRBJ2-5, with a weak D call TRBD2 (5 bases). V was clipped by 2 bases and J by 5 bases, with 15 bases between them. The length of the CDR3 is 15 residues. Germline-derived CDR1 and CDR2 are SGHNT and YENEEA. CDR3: CASSLSGLGGETQYF. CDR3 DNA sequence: TGTGCCAGCAGCTTAAGTGGGCTCGGCGGGGAGACCCAGTACTTC. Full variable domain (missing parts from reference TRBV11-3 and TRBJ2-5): EAGVVQSPRYKIIEKKQPVAFWCNPISGHNTLYWYLQNLGQGPELLIRYENEEAVDDSQLPKDRFSAERLKGVDSTLKIQPAELGDSAVYLCASSLSGLGGETQYFGPGTRLLVL.

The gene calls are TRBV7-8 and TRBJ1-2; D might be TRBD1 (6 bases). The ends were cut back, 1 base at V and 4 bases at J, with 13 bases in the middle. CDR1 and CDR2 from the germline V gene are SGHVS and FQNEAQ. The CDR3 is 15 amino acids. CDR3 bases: TGTGCCAGCAGCTTAGTTCACAGGGAGATCTATGGCTACACCTTC. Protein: CASSLVHREIYGYTF.

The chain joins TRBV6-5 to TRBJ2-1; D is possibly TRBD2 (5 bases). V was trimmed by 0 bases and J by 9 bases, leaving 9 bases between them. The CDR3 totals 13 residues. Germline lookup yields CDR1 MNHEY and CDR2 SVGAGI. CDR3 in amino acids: CASSYSAGGEQFF. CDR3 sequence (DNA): TGTGCCAGCAGTTACTCTGCGGGCGGTGAGCAGTTCTTC.

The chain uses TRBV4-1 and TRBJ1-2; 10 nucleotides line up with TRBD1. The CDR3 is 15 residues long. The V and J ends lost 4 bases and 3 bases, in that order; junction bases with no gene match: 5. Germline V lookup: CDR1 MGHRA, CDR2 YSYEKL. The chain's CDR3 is CASSPGQGRDYGYTF. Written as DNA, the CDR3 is TGCGCCAGCAGCCCGGGACAGGGGAGAGACTATGGCTACACCTTC.

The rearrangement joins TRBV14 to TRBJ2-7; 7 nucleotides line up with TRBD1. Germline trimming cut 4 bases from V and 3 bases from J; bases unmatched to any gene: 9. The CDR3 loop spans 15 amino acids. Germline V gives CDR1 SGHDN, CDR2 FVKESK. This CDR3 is CASSLQPGQNYEQYF. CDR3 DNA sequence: TGTGCCAGCAGCCTTCAACCGGGACAGAACTACGAGCAGTACTTC. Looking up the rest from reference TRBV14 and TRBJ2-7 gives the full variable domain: EAGVTQFPSHSVIEKGQTVTLRCDPISGHDNLYWYRRVMGKEIKFLLHFVKESKQDESGMPNNRFLAERTGGTYSTLKVQPAELEDSGVYFCASSLQPGQNYEQYFGPGTRLTVT.

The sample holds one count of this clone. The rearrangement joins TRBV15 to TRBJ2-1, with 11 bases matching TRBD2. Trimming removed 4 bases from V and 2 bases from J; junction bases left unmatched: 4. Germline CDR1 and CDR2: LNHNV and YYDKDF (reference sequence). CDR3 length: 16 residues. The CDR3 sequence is CATSTRLAGTYNEQFF. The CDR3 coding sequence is TGTGCCACCAGCACCAGACTAGCGGGAACCTACAATGAGCAGTTCTTC.

The CDR3 DNA sequence: TGTGCCAGCAGTTTGGGGGACAGCCTATACAATGAGCAGTTCTTC. Residues: CASSLGDSLYNEQFF. This sequence joins TRBV27 and TRBJ2-1; TRBD1 agrees at 7 bases. Germline V gives CDR1 MNHEY, CDR2 SMNVEV (reference sequence). V shed 3 bases, J shed 4 bases, and the junction held 6 bases outside the gene matches. The CDR3 is made up of 15 amino acids.

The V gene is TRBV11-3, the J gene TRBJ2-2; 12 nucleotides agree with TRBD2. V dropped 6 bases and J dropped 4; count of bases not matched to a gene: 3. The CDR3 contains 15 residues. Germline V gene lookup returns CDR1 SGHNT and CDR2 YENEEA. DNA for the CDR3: TGTGCCAGCAGATGGACTAGCGGGACCACCGGGGAGCTGTTTTTT. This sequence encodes CASRWTSGTTGELFF.